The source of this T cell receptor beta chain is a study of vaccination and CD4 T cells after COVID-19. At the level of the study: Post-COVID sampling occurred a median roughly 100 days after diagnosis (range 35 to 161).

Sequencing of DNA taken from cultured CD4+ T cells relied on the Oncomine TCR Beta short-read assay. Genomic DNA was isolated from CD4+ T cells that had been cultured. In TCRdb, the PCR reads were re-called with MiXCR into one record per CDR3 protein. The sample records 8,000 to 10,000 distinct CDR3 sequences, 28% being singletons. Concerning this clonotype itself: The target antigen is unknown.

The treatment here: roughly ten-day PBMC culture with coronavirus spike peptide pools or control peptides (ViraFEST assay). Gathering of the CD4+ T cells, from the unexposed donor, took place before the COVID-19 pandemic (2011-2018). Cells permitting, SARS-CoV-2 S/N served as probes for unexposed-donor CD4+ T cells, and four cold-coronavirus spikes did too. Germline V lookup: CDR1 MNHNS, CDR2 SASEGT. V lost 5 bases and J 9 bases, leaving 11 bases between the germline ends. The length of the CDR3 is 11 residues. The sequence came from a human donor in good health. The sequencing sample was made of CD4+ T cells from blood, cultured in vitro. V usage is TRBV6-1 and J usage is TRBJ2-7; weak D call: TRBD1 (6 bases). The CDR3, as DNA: TGTGCCAGCAGTACGGGACATAGGCAGTACTTC. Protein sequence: CASSTGHRQYF.